The next 6 T cell receptor beta chains were all read from a single sample in a study of CD8 T cells in ankylosing spondylitis. MiXCR, run by TCRdb on the 5' RACE reads, gives a single entry per CDR3 protein. The profile shows roughly 240,000 distinct CDR3 sequences, under 35% of them singletons. Sequences were obtained from blood, either unsorted or a sorted T cell fraction (not recorded which). The source is a male donor with ankylosing spondylitis or in good health (not recorded which).

This clonotype was observed a few times. The genes are TRBV6-4 and TRBJ1-6, with 12 bases matching TRBD1. The germline CDR1 and CDR2 sequences are MRHNA and SNTAGT. With 5 bases clipped from V and 0 bases from J, the junction kept 8 bases outside the gene matches. This CDR3 comprises 19 residues. CDR3 residues: CASSNRDRGPSSYNSPLHF. The CDR3 nucleotides are TGTGCCAGCAGTAACCGGGACAGGGGGCCGAGCTCCTATAATTCACCCCTCCACTTT.

This clonotype has only a few counts. The gene calls are TRBV20-1 and TRBJ2-5; possible D gene TRBD1, 5 bases. With 0 bases removed from V and 4 bases from J, the gap between germline ends came to 9 bases. Germline V gene data show CDR1 as DFQATT and CDR2 as SNEGSKA (reference sequence). The CDR3 totals 13 residues. In DNA, the CDR3 is TGCAGTGCTAGAGATGATAGGGGAGAGACCCAGTACTTC. This translates into CSARDDRGETQYF.

This clonotype showed up just a few times. The chain employs TRBV10-3 and TRBJ2-3, with TRBD2 as a possible D gene (7 bases). V lost 6 bases, J lost 4 bases, and 14 bases lay in between. The length of the CDR3 is 14 residues. CDR1 ENHRY and CDR2 SYGVKD come from the germline V gene. This chain's CDR3 is CAISPGGPSDTQYF. The CDR3 nucleotides read TGTGCCATCAGCCCCGGGGGGCCCTCAGATACGCAGTATTTT.

The CDR3 spells CASSSANEQFF. The CDR3 DNA sequence: TGTGCCAGCAGCTCCGCGAATGAGCAGTTCTTC. The rearrangement joins TRBV11-2 to TRBJ2-1; D not certain. The CDR3 is 11 amino acids. Germline V gene data show CDR1 as SGHAT and CDR2 as FQNNGV. V was shortened by 4 bases and J by 7 bases, with 5 bases between the two germline ends.

This clonotype was counted between two and nine times. The J gene is TRBJ2-7, the V gene TRBV7-9; maybe TRBD1 (5 bases). Germline lookup yields CDR1 SEHNR and CDR2 FQNEAQ (reference sequence). The CDR3 extends over 14 amino acids. Trimming stripped 4 bases from V and 5 bases from J, with 15 bases between. The chain's CDR3 is CASSSTQGGHEQYF. CDR3 in DNA: TGTGCCAGCAGCTCCACTCAGGGTGGCCACGAGCAGTACTTC.

The rearrangement joins TRBV4-1 to TRBJ2-3; 7 bases are shared with TRBD1. The V gene end was trimmed by 0 bases and the J gene end by 4 bases; junction bases not matched to a gene: 7. The germline gives CDR1 MGHRA, CDR2 YSYEKL. CDR3 length: 16 residues. CDR3 sequence (DNA): TGCGCCAGCAGCCAAGACTCACAGGGGCAAGCAGATACGCAGTATTTT. Translation: CASSQDSQGQADTQYF.